This is a list of T cell receptor beta chains from one sample in a study of T cell responses to AZD1222 COVID-19 vaccine. Clones were read by immunoSEQ multiplex PCR, and TCRdb kept only the in-frame ones, dropping some. This sample has under 170,000 clones; over 75% occur once, and the top ten carry about 3.3%. Sample: peripheral blood, taken 28 days after the second AZD1222 dose. The receptors were gathered from an adult who received the AZD1222 COVID-19 vaccine. CDR3s include the opening cysteine and the closing phenylalanine or tryptophan. A D gene is named only where the DNA matches it firmly. Clone size is shown for a subset of rows, as once, few, many or a class of expanded clone.

>TRBD1|TRBJ1-4|NA|TRBV12-3/TRBV12-4
CASSSLPRDRTF
TGTGCCAGCAGTTCGCTCCCCCGGGACAGGACATTT
>NA|TRBJ1-1|NA|TRBV19
CASSVQGTPNTEAFF
TGTGCCAGTAGTGTCCAGGGGACCCCTAACACTGAAGCTTTCTTT
>NA|TRBJ2-1|NA|TRBV6-4
CASSDSPGERNEQFF
TGTGCCAGCAGTGACTCTCCGGGAGAGCGCAATGAGCAGTTCTTC
>NA|TRBJ2-1|NA|TRBV21-1
CASSKGVCGRASEQFF
TGTGCCAGCAGCAAAGGAGTTTGCGGGAGGGCCTCTGAGCAGTTCTTC
>TRBD2|TRBJ2-1|NA|TRBV27
CASSIGTSGTINEQFF
TGTGCCAGCAGTATTGGGACTAGCGGGACGATCAATGAGCAGTTCTTC
>NA|TRBJ2-5|NA|TRBV4-1
CASSQGARGETQYF
TGCGCCAGCAGCCAGGGGGCTCGGGGAGAGACCCAGTACTTC
>NA|TRBJ1-4|NA|TRBV10-1
CASSESAGLKLFF
TGCGCCAGCAGTGAGTCCGCGGGGCTGAAACTGTTTTTT
>TRBD2|TRBJ2-3|NA|TRBV19
CASTSASGRGPTDTQYF
TGTGCCAGTACCTCAGCTAGCGGGAGGGGGCCCACAGATACGCAGTATTTT
>NA|TRBJ2-5|NA|TRBV4-1
CASSLISGASGETQYF
TGCGCCAGCAGCCTTATCTCAGGGGCTAGCGGAGAGACCCAGTACTTC
>TRBD1|TRBJ2-7|few|TRBV2
CASSDARDREPYEQYF
TGTGCCAGCAGTGACGCCCGGGACAGGGAACCCTACGAGCAGTACTTC
>NA|TRBJ2-7|NA|TRBV3-1/TRBV3-2
CASSQGHSGLSYEQYF
TGTGCCAGCAGCCAAGGTCACAGCGGGCTCTCCTACGAGCAGTACTTC
>TRBD1|TRBJ2-3|NA|TRBV5-6
CASSLDPGQESTDTQYF
TGTGCCAGCAGCTTGGATCCGGGACAGGAAAGCACAGATACGCAGTATTTT
>NA|TRBJ2-7|NA|TRBV25-1
CASSEYGGAYEQYF
TGTGCCAGCAGTGAATACGGAGGGGCCTACGAGCAGTACTTC
>TRBD1|TRBJ1-2|NA|TRBV5-1
CASSLQGDYGYTF
TGCGCCAGCAGCTTACAGGGGGACTATGGCTACACCTTC
>NA|TRBJ2-7|NA|TRBV30
CAWSVGQGKNEQYF
TGTGCCTGGAGTGTGGGGCAGGGGAAGAACGAGCAGTACTTC
>NA|TRBJ1-1|NA|TRBV9
CASSETDWNTEAFF
TGTGCCAGCAGCGAGACAGACTGGAACACTGAAGCTTTCTTT
>NA|TRBJ2-7|NA|TRBV4-2
CASSQEIGLASSYEQYF
TGTGCCAGCAGCCAAGAGATTGGGCTAGCGTCGTCCTACGAGCAGTACTTC
>NA|TRBJ1-1|many|TRBV29-1
CSVTVNTEAFF
TGCAGCGTTACAGTGAACACTGAAGCTTTCTTT
>NA|TRBJ2-3|NA|TRBV5-4
CASSLVVGGPSTDTQYF
TGTGCCAGCAGCTTGGTGGTCGGCGGCCCTAGCACAGATACGCAGTATTTT
>NA|TRBJ2-1|NA|TRBV1
CTSSQASPRGLPSSYNEQFF
TGCACCAGCAGCCAAGCTTCCCCCCGGGGACTACCGAGCTCCTACAATGAGCAGTTCTTC
>NA|TRBJ2-5|NA|TRBV6-1
CASSEAALETQYF
TGTGCCAGCAGTGAAGCCGCCTTAGAGACCCAGTACTTC
>TRBD1|TRBJ1-2|NA|TRBV27
CASSAGTGVPSNYGYTF
TGTGCCAGCAGCGCCGGGACAGGGGTCCCCTCTAACTATGGCTACACCTTC
>NA|TRBJ1-5|NA|TRBV3-1/TRBV3-2
CASSQPNAREGGNQPQHF
TGTGCCAGCAGCCAGCCCAACGCGAGAGAGGGGGGCAATCAGCCCCAGCATTTT
>NA|TRBJ1-5|NA|TRBV19
CASSLTGRPQHF
TGTGCCAGTAGTTTGACGGGCAGGCCCCAGCATTTT
>TRBD1|TRBJ1-4|NA|TRBV14
CASSQATGGHEKLFF
TGTGCCAGCAGCCAAGCGACAGGGGGCCATGAAAAACTGTTTTTT
>NA|TRBJ2-5|NA|TRBV10-3
CAIGPSPETQYF
TGTGCCATCGGCCCGTCCCCAGAGACCCAGTACTTC
>NA|TRBJ1-1|NA|TRBV25-1
CASSEGDTTDLEAFF
TGTGCCAGCAGTGAGGGGGACACAACGGACCTTGAAGCTTTCTTT
>NA|TRBJ1-3|NA|TRBV7-9
CASSLTAGGNTIYF
TGTGCCAGCAGCTTAACGGCAGGTGGAAACACCATATATTTT
>NA|TRBJ2-1|NA|TRBV27
CASSFFGNEQFF
TGTGCCAGCAGTTTTTTTGGCAATGAGCAGTTCTTC
>TRBD2|TRBJ2-5|NA|TRBV7-8
CASSSGPGGSETQYF
TGTGCCAGCAGCTCTGGACCGGGAGGGTCGGAGACCCAGTACTTC
>TRBD2|TRBJ2-7|NA|TRBV29-1
CSVSSGIMYEQYF
TGCAGCGTTTCTAGCGGGATTATGTACGAGCAGTACTTC
>NA|TRBJ1-6|NA|TRBV6-1
CASSEGAATAARSPLHF
TGTGCCAGCAGTGAAGGGGCAGCCACAGCCGCGAGGTCACCCCTCCACTTT
>TRBD2|TRBJ2-7|NA|TRBV6-2/TRBV6-3
CASSYPSGGRPRSEQYF
TGTGCCAGCAGTTACCCCTCGGGCGGGAGGCCCCGCTCCGAGCAGTACTTC
>TRBD2|TRBJ2-1|NA|TRBV11-2
CASSLDPAGGPPYYNEQFF
TGTGCCAGCAGCTTAGACCCAGCGGGAGGGCCTCCATACTACAATGAGCAGTTCTTC
>TRBD1|TRBJ2-7|once|TRBV5-6
CASSLNDRGYEQYF
TGTGCCAGCAGCTTGAATGACAGGGGGTACGAGCAGTACTTC
>TRBD1|TRBJ1-5|NA|TRBV5-5
CASSRQGMNQPQHF
TGTGCCAGCAGTAGACAGGGGATGAATCAGCCCCAGCATTTT
>NA|TRBJ2-7|NA|TRBV20-1
CSARDGYEQYF
TGCAGTGCTAGAGACGGATACGAGCAGTACTTC
>NA|TRBJ1-5|NA|TRBV2
CASSEGGVDSQPQHF
TGTGCCAGCAGTGAAGGAGGGGTCGATAGTCAGCCCCAGCATTTT
>TRBD1|TRBJ2-7|NA|TRBV5-1
CASLSLPGQGSYEQYF
TGCGCCAGCCTCAGCTTGCCCGGACAGGGCTCCTACGAGCAGTACTTC